This T cell receptor beta chain derives from a study of T-cell memory formation after mild COVID-19. This clonotype was picked up many times. Germline CDR1 SGHRS, CDR2 YFSETQ. The CDR3 consists of 15 residues. Trimming cost V 0 bases and J 3 bases, with 9 bases left between them. From the 5' RACE reads, TCRdb called clonotypes with MiXCR, one entry per CDR3 protein. The table has a few hundred thousand distinct CDR3 sequences, about a sixth seen once. The sequencing input was PBMCs or a T cell subset sorted from them (not recorded which). The rearrangement uses TRBV5-1 and TRBJ2-2; D is perhaps TRBD2 (6 bases). The TCR originated in a man between 18 and 35 years old who had mild COVID-19 (a few samples of this study predate the infection). Cell type and time point are not known. The CDR3 loop reads CASSLDPGDTGELFF. In DNA form, the CDR3 reads TGCGCCAGCAGCTTGGACCCGGGGGACACCGGGGAGCTGTTTTTT.